A single TCR beta chain is shown here with its context. As processed by the authors: Reference gene primers were amplified, and this amplification served to estimate nucleated cell counts. Sequencing used immunoSEQ multiplex PCR; TCRdb keeps in-frame clones, though not all of them. Clone size and V and J calls were adopted from that table, with D and trimming inferred from the DNA. Of 240,000 or so clones listed, roughly 80% are singletons. The entry originates in a study of blood T cell repertoires in COVID-19. Study overall: Collection of acute and convalescent COVID-19 samples took place in the United States, Italy and Spain. T cells, B-cell-depleted T cells, or PBMCs provided the cDNA or gDNA that served as material.

The ends were cut back, 2 bases at V and 7 bases at J, with 16 bases in the middle. Germline V gene lookup returns CDR1 SGHKS and CDR2 YYEKEE (reference sequence). The CDR3 is made up of 14 amino acids. The source is a young woman with acute or convalescent COVID-19. The specimen sequenced was peripheral blood. The V and J genes are TRBV5-5 and TRBJ2-7, with D maybe TRBD1 (5 bases). CDR3 in amino acids: CASSFFQGVGEQYF. The CDR3 nucleotides read TGTGCCAGCAGCTTCTTTCAGGGCGTGGGGGAGCAGTACTTC.